This T cell receptor beta chain was sequenced in a study of PD-1 blockade in mismatch repair-deficient tumors. The protocol was immunoSEQ multiplex PCR, while the TCRdb copy is restricted to in-frame clones and leaves out a portion. The sample comprises about 15,000 clones, about four fifths of which are singletons, and approximately 11% rests with the top ten. Time point given: approximately 9-day in vitro stimulation with candidate neoantigen peptide 5. TCRs were sequenced from three patients responding to pembrolizumab. CDR3 length equals 14 residues. The germline V gene has CDR1 SNHLY and CDR2 FYNNEI. The junction had 5 bases not matched to a gene; V was cut back by 6 bases and J by 3 bases. Overall study results and limits: Rapid post-treatment expansion, then contraction, generally preceding radiologic response, marked tumor-resident clones.

With regard to this clone: Antigen: not known.

The receptor comes from an adult with mismatch repair-deficient cancer. This sample comprised cells cultured in vitro, obtained from a patient treated with pembrolizumab. The rearrangement links TRBV2 to TRBJ1-1, with 9 bases matching TRBD1. The CDR3 loop reads CASRVTGGYTEAFF. CDR3 DNA: TGTGCCAGCAGAGTGACAGGGGGGTACACTGAAGCTTTCTTT.